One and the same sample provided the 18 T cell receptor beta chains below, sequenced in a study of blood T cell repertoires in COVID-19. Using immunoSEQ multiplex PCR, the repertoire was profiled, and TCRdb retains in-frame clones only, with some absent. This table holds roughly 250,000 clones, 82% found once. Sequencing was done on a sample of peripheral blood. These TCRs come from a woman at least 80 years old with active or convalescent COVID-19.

Written as DNA, the CDR3 is TGTGCCAGCTCACCACCGGGACTAGCGGGGGGACGTTACAATGAGCAGTTCTTC. This encodes CASSPPGLAGGRYNEQFF. The chain joins TRBV18 to TRBJ2-1; 15 nucleotides align to TRBD2. The CDR3 totals 18 residues. J was trimmed by 4 bases and V by 0 bases; bases with no gene match: 4. Germline V lookup: CDR1 KGHSH, CDR2 LQKENI. Full variable domain (outside the CDR3, taken from reference TRBV18 and TRBJ2-1): NAGVMQNPRHLVRRRGQEARLRCSPMKGHSHVYWYRQLPEEGLKFMVYLQKENIIDESGMPKERFSAEFPKEGPSILRIQQVVRGDSAAYFCASSPPGLAGGRYNEQFFGPGTRLTVL.

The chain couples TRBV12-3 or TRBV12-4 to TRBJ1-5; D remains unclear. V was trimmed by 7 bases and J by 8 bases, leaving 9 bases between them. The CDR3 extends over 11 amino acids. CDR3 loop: CASMNREPQHF. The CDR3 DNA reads TGTGCCAGCATGAACCGGGAGCCCCAGCATTTT.

CDR3 coding DNA: TGCGCCAGCAGTGAGCAAATGGGACTAGCGTCAGGAAGGGAGCTGTTTTTT. This gives the protein CASSEQMGLASGRELFF. V and J are TRBV10-2 and TRBJ2-2, with 10 bases matching TRBD2. Trimming at V came to 2 bases and at J to 9 bases, leaving 12 bases not matched to a gene. Germline values: CDR1 WSHSY, CDR2 SAAADI. The CDR3 loop spans 17 amino acids.

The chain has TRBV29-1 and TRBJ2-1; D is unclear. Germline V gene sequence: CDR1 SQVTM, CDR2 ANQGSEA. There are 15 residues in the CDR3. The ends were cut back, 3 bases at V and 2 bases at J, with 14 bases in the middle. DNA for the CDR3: TGCAGCGTTGATGGCGGATGGGTAGCCTACAATGAGCAGTTCTTC. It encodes CSVDGGWVAYNEQFF.

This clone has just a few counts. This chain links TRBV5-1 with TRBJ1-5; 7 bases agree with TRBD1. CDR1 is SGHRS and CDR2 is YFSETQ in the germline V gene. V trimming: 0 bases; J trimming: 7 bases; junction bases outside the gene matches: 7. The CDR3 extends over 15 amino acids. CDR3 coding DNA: TGCGCCAGCAGCTTGGCCCCAGGGGGTAGCCAGCCCCAGCATTTT. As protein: CASSLAPGGSQPQHF.

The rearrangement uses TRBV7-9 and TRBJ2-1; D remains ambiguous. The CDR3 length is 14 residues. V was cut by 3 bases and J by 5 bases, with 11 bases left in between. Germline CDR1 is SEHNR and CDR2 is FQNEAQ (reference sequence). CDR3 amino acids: CASSFRALHNEQFF. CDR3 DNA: TGTGCCAGCAGCTTTCGTGCACTCCACAATGAGCAGTTCTTC.

CDR3 region: CASSPEPLRSYNEQFF. CDR3 bases: TGTGCCAGCAGCCCCGAGCCTCTCCGCTCCTACAATGAGCAGTTCTTC. V usage is TRBV7-6 and J usage is TRBJ2-1, with no clear D. Germline lookup yields CDR1 SGHVS and CDR2 FNYEAQ. The length of the CDR3 is 16 residues. V was shortened by 5 bases and J by 0 bases, with 14 bases between the two germline ends.

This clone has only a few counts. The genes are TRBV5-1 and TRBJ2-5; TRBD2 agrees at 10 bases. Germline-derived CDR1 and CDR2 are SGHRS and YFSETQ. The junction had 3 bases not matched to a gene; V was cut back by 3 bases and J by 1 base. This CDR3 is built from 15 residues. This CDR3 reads CASSYLAGVQETQYF. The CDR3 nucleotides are TGCGCCAGCAGCTACCTAGCGGGAGTCCAAGAGACCCAGTACTTC.

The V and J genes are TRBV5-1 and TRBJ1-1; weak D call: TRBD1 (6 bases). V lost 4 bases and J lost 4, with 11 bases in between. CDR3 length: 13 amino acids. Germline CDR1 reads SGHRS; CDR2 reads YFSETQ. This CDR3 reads CASSRDTFTEAFF. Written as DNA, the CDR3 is TGCGCCAGCAGCCGGGACACCTTCACTGAAGCTTTCTTT. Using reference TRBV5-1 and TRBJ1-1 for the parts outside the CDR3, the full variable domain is KAGVTQTPRYLIKTRGQQVTLSCSPISGHRSVSWYQQTPGQGLQFLFEYFSETQRNKGNFPGRFSGRQFSNSRSEMNVSTLELGDSALYLCASSRDTFTEAFFGQGTRLTVV.

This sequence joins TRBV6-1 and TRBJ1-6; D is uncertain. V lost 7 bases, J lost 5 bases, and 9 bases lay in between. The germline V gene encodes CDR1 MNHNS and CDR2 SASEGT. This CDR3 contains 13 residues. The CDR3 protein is CASTLGNNSPLHF. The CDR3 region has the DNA TGTGCCAGCACCCTCGGGAATAATTCACCCCTCCACTTT.

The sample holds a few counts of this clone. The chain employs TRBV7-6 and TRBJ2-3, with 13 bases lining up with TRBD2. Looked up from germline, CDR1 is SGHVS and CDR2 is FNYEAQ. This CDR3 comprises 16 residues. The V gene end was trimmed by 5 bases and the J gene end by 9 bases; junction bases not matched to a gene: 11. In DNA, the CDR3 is TGTGCCAGCAGCCCCACTAGCGGGAGGGCCTCCGGGACGCAGTATTTT. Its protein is CASSPTSGRASGTQYF.

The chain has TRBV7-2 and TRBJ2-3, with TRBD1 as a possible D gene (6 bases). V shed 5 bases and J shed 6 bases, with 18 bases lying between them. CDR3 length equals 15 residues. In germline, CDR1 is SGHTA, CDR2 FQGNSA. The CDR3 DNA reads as TGTGCCAGCAGCCTGGGCAGGGGTTTCTCGGATACGCAGTATTTT. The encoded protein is CASSLGRGFSDTQYF.

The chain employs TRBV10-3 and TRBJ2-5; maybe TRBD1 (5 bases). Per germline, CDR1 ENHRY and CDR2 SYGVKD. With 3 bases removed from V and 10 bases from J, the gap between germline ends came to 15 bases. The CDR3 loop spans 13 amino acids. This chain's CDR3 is CAISEGAQVGQYF. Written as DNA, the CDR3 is TGTGCCATCAGTGAAGGGGCCCAAGTTGGCCAGTACTTC.

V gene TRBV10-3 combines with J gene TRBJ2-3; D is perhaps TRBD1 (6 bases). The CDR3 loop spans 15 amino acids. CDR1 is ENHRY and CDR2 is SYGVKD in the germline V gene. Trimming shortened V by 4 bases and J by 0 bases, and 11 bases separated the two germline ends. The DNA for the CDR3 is TGTGCCATCAGTGCCACAGGACAGAGCACAGATACGCAGTATTTT. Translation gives CAISATGQSTDTQYF.

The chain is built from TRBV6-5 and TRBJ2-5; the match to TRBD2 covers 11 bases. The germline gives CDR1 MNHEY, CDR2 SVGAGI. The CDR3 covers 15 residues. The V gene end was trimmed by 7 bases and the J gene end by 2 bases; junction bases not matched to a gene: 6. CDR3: CASIQTSGIQETQYF. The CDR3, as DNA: TGTGCCAGCATCCAGACTAGCGGGATACAAGAGACCCAGTACTTC.

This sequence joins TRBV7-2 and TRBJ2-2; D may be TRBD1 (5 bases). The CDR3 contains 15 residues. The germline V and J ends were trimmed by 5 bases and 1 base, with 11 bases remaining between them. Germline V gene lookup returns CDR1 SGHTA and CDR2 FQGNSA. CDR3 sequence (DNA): TGTGCCAGCAGCGAGTCCCAGGGGAACACCGGGGAGCTGTTTTTT. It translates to CASSESQGNTGELFF.

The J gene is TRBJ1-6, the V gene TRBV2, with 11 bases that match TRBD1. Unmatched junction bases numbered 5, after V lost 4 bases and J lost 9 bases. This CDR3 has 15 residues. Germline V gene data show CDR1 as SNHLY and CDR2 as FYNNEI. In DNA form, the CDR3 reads TGTGCCAGCAGTGGAGGACAGGGGGCCGGTTCACCCCTCCACTTT. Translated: CASSGGQGAGSPLHF.

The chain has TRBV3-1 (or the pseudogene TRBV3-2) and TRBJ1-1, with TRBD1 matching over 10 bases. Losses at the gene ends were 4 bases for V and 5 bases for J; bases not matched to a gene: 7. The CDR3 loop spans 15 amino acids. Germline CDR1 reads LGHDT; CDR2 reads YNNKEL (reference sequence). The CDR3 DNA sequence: TGTGCCAGCAGCCCCCCGACAGGGGGCTGGACTGAAGCTTTCTTT. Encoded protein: CASSPPTGGWTEAFF.